Below, one T cell receptor (beta chain) is given with its context. Germline V gene sequence: CDR1 SGHTA, CDR2 FQGNSA. The V end lost 1 base, the J end lost 2 bases, and 19 bases lay between the germline ends. The CDR3 is made up of 18 amino acids. This sample stems from a study of shared T cell receptors in the human thymus. Libraries were prepared by immunoSEQ multiplex PCR; TCRdb keeps only in-frame clonotypes and omits some of them. Of about 660,000 clones listed, around nine tenths were seen once; the top ten hold about 0.01%. These data also featured in a second study, about human thymus T cells. From that paper: Corrective surgery for congenital heart defects was being performed on the healthy Finnish infants who served as donors. From resections taken during corrective heart surgery, the thymus tissue was obtained. Blood and thymic repertoires both appeared biased in V and J gene usage.

Sequenced material: thymocytes. The chain links TRBV7-2 to TRBJ2-3; maybe TRBD2 (6 bases). This receptor was obtained from a boy under two years old with a congenital heart defect. CDR3: CASSLDPPPRGVTDTQYF. CDR3 bases: TGTGCCAGCAGCTTAGATCCCCCCCCTCGCGGGGTCACAGATACGCAGTATTTT. The complete variable domain, with remaining parts taken from reference TRBV7-2 and TRBJ2-3, reads GAGVSQSPSNKVTEKGKDVELRCDPISGHTALYWYRQSLGQGLEFLIYFQGNSAPDKSGLPSDRFSAERTGGSVSTLTIQRTQQEDSAVYLCASSLDPPPRGVTDTQYFGPGTRLTVL.